Following are 16 T cell receptor beta chains from one sample sequenced in a study of cytomegalovirus exposure and HLA in healthy donors. PCR used 60 Vbeta primers and 13 Jbeta primers. The method was immunoSEQ multiplex PCR; TCRdb's version includes in-frame clones alone and lacks a portion of them. The sample has 120,000 or so clones, around 80% seen once. The sequencing input was PBMCs. Source of these receptors: a female donor in good health and CMV-seronegative.

The CDR3 here is CASSERGGTPISGYTF. The CDR3 coding sequence is TGTGCCAGCAGCGAACGCGGAGGGACGCCTATCTCGGGCTACACCTTC. V gene TRBV11-1 combines with J gene TRBJ1-2; D possibly corresponds to TRBD1 (5 bases). Germline V gives CDR1 SGHAT, CDR2 FQDESV (reference sequence). With 5 bases removed from V and 8 bases from J, the gap between germline ends came to 24 bases. CDR3 length: 16 residues.

This chain connects TRBV19 to TRBJ1-1; D call uncertain. Germline assignment: CDR1 LNHDA and CDR2 SQIVND (reference sequence). V was pared by 6 bases and J by 10 bases, with 15 bases between. There are 12 residues in the CDR3. Written as DNA, the CDR3 is TGTGCCAGTAGCCCCCCCCGGGCGGGAGCTTTCTTT. Its protein is CASSPPRAGAFF.

As for this clone: Germline and junction disagree at one end, which may indicate a read error. The rearrangement links TRBV30 to TRBJ1-3, with no clear D. Germline V gene data show CDR1 as GTSNPN and CDR2 as SVGIG (reference sequence). CDR3 length equals 15 residues. In DNA form, the CDR3 reads TGTGCCTGGAGCCCGGACTGGTCCTCTGAAAACACCATATATTTT. Translation: CAWSPDWSSENTIYF.

The chain carries TRBV6-5 and TRBJ1-2; 9 nucleotides agree with TRBD1. Trimming took 5 bases from V and 8 from J; bases not matched to a gene: 12. The germline V gene has CDR1 MNHEY and CDR2 SVGAGI. This CDR3 has 15 residues. DNA of the CDR3: TGTGCCAGCAGTACGGCCGGGACAGGGTTCTACGGCTACACCTTC. Translation: CASSTAGTGFYGYTF.

This chain links TRBV5-1 with TRBJ1-5; 9 positions agree with TRBD1. The CDR3 runs 15 residues. V shed 2 bases and J 4 bases; nucleotides not matched to a gene: 4. Germline V gene lookup returns CDR1 SGHRS and CDR2 YFSETQ. CDR3 DNA sequence: TGCGCCAGCAGCTTCGGGACAGGGTATAATCAGCCCCAGCATTTT. It is translated as CASSFGTGYNQPQHF.

CDR3 region: CASSQGEETQYF. The DNA for the CDR3 is TGTGCCAGCAGCCAGGGGGAAGAGACCCAGTACTTC. The rearrangement uses TRBV9 and TRBJ2-5; the match to TRBD1 covers 7 bases. The CDR3 extends over 12 amino acids. The germline gives CDR1 SGDLS, CDR2 YYNGEE. The V and J ends lost 4 bases and 3 bases, in that order; junction bases with no gene match: 0.

The rearrangement uses TRBV5-8 and TRBJ2-5; TRBD2 matches 10 bases. CDR1 is SGHTS, CDR2 YDEGEE, per germline. CDR3 length: 16 amino acids. Germline trimming cut 6 bases from V and 0 bases from J; bases unmatched to any gene: 8. The CDR3 DNA is TGTGCCAGCACCCCATGGGGGACTAGCGACCAAGAGACCCAGTACTTC. This translates into CASTPWGTSDQETQYF.

This rearrangement joins TRBV9 to TRBJ1-2; D ambiguous. V was trimmed by 4 bases and J by 8 bases, leaving 15 bases between them. The CDR3 loop spans 13 amino acids. The germline CDR1 and CDR2 sequences are SGDLS and YYNGEE. The CDR3 nucleotides are TGTGCCAGCAGCCAATTAGGCAGGTGGGGCTACACCTTC. Translation: CASSQLGRWGYTF.

The chain is built from TRBV18 and TRBJ1-5, with D possibly TRBD1 on 6 matching bases. The V and J ends lost 6 bases and 1 base respectively, with 13 bases between them. The V gene's germline CDR1 is KGHSH and CDR2 LQKENI. CDR3 size: 15 residues. In nucleotides, the CDR3 is TGTGCCAGCTCCCCGGGGACAAGCAGCAATCAGCCCCAGCATTTT. This codes for CASSPGTSSNQPQHF.

The rearrangement uses TRBV9 and TRBJ1-2, with TRBD1 identical over 11 bases. Trimming cost V 4 bases and J 5 bases; bases outside gene matches: 13. This CDR3 has 17 amino acids. CDR1 and CDR2 from the germline V gene are SGDLS and YYNGEE. The CDR3 region is CASSSIQGQGVRYGYTF. Here the CDR3 DNA reads TGTGCCAGCAGCTCCATTCAGGGACAGGGGGTGCGGTATGGCTACACCTTC. Looking up the rest from reference TRBV9 and TRBJ1-2 gives the full variable domain: DSGVTQTPKHLITATGQRVTLRCSPRSGDLSVYWYQQSLDQGLQFLIQYYNGEERAKGNILERFSAQQFPDLHSELNLSSLELGDSALYFCASSSIQGQGVRYGYTFGSGTRLTVV.

This chain joins TRBV30 and TRBJ2-7, with D hard to call. The CDR3 consists of 13 residues. Germline V CDR1 and CDR2: GTSNPN, SVGIG (reference sequence). The V gene lost 0 bases and the J gene lost 3 bases, with 9 bases spanning the gap. In DNA, the CDR3 is TGTGCCTGGAGTGTATCGTTCAGCTACGAGCAGTACTTC. Translation gives CAWSVSFSYEQYF. Filled out from reference TRBV30 and TRBJ2-7, the complete variable domain reads SQTIHQWPATLVQPVGSPLSLECTVEGTSNPNLYWYRQAAGRGLQLLFYSVGIGQISSEVPQNLSASRPQDRQFILSSKKLLLSDSGFYLCAWSVSFSYEQYFGPGTRLTVT.

The rearrangement joins TRBV12-5 to TRBJ1-5; D remains ambiguous. The ends were cut back, 3 bases at V and 8 bases at J, with 14 bases in the middle. Germline assignment: CDR1 LGHNT and CDR2 FRNRAP. The CDR3 is 14 amino acids. Written as DNA, the CDR3 is TGTGCTAGTGGTTTAGGACTCCCGAGGGAGCCCCAGCATTTT. Its protein is CASGLGLPREPQHF. The full variable domain, in which reference TRBV12-5 and TRBJ1-5 provide the parts outside the CDR3, is DARVTQTPRHKVTEMGQEVTMRCQPILGHNTVFWYRQTMMQGLELLAYFRNRAPLDDSGMPKDRFSAEMPDATLATLKIQPSEPRDSAVYFCASGLGLPREPQHFGDGTRLSIL.

The chain joins TRBV5-4 to TRBJ2-5, with 7 bases fitting TRBD2. This CDR3 spans 14 amino acids. Germline CDR1 and CDR2: SGHNT and YYREEE (reference sequence). J lost 4 bases, V lost 2 bases, and 5 bases had no gene match. The CDR3 sequence is CASSLLAPGETQYF. The DNA of the CDR3 is TGTGCCAGCAGCTTACTAGCGCCTGGAGAGACCCAGTACTTC.

V usage is TRBV18 and J usage is TRBJ1-1, with TRBD1 matching 8 bases. Germline V gene sequence: CDR1 KGHSH, CDR2 LQKENI. The CDR3 has 16 amino acids. V dropped 4 bases and J dropped 1; count of bases not matched to a gene: 8. This chain's CDR3 is CASSLNQGAQNTEAFF. In DNA, the CDR3 is TGTGCCAGCTCACTCAACCAGGGGGCTCAGAACACTGAAGCTTTCTTT.

The J gene is TRBJ2-5, the V gene TRBV15; D perhaps matches TRBD2 (6 bases). The germline gives CDR1 LNHNV, CDR2 YYDKDF (reference sequence). The CDR3 loop spans 13 amino acids. Trimming left V 8 bases short and J 1 base short, with 11 bases between. The CDR3 spells CATEGGTQETQYF. The CDR3 DNA sequence: TGTGCCACCGAAGGCGGGACCCAAGAGACCCAGTACTTC.

The chain carries TRBV28 and TRBJ1-5, with D possibly being TRBD1 (6 bases). V was pared by 1 base and J by 7 bases, with 17 bases between. The CDR3 length is 16 residues. Germline values: CDR1 MDHEN, CDR2 SYDVKM. This CDR3 reads CASSLSSQGSNQPQHF. CDR3 bases: TGTGCCAGCAGTTTATCCTCCCAGGGGTCAAACCAGCCCCAGCATTTT.